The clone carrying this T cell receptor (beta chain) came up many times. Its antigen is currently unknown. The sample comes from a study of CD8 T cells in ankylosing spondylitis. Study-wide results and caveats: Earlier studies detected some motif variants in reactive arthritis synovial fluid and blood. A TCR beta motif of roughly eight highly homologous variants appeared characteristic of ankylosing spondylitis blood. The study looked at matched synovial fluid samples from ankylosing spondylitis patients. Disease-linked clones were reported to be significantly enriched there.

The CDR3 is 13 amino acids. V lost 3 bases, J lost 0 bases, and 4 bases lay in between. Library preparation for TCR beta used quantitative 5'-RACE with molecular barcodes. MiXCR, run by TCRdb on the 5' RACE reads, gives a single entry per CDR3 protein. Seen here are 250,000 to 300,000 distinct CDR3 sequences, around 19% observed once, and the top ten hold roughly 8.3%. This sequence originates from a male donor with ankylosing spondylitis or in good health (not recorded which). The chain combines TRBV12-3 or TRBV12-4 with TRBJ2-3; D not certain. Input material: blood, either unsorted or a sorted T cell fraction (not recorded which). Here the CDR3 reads CASSLLSTDTQYF. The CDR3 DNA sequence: TGTGCCAGCAGTTTGCTGAGCACAGATACGCAGTATTTT.